The rows below give T cell receptor beta chains drawn from one sample of a study of blood T cell repertoires in COVID-19. The table came from immunoSEQ multiplex PCR; TCRdb's copy has only in-frame clones and leaves some out. The sample holds approximately 67,000 clones, around 87% seen once. Sequencing was done on a sample of peripheral blood. The receptors originated from a man aged 50-59 years with active COVID-19. Both conserved end residues are part of each CDR3. Fields, in order: clone size, D gene, V gene, J gene, CDR3 DNA, CDR3 protein. A D gene is named only where the DNA matches it firmly. Only some rows state a clone size, as once, few, many or a class for expanded clones.

NA,NA,TRBV25-1,TRBJ2-5,TGTGCCAGCAGTGACCCCGGGTTCCAGGGGAGTTACCAAGAGACCCAGTACTTC,CASSDPGFQGSYQETQYF
NA,NA,TRBV2,TRBJ2-3,TGTGCCAGCAGCCAAGCCGGAGGAGGGCGGACAGATACGCAGTATTTT,CASSQAGGGRTDTQYF
NA,NA,TRBV2,TRBJ1-6,TGTGCCAGCAGTGACCTCCTCCCGTCGGACAGAGAACATAATTCACCCCTCCACTTT,CASSDLLPSDREHNSPLHF
NA,NA,TRBV19,TRBJ1-1,TGTGCCAGTAGTATAGGCAGGAACACTGAAGCTTTCTTT,CASSIGRNTEAFF
NA,NA,TRBV6-2/TRBV6-3,TRBJ2-1,TGTGCCAGCAGTTTGGTTGGGGTTAGCGCTAGCTCCTACAATGAGCAGTTCTTC,CASSLVGVSASSYNEQFF
NA,NA,TRBV7-9,TRBJ2-5,TGTGCCAGCAGCTTTCCCCTAGTGCGGGGAGAGACCCAGTACTTC,CASSFPLVRGETQYF
NA,NA,TRBV13,TRBJ2-7,TGTGCCAGCAGCGAGGCGGGACCGAGGAGCGAGTACGAGCAGTACTTC,CASSEAGPRSEYEQYF
NA,NA,TRBV5-1,TRBJ2-7,TGCGCCAGCAGCTTGCAGTCCGCCTACGAGCAGTACTTC,CASSLQSAYEQYF
NA,TRBD2,TRBV7-8,TRBJ2-1,TGTGCCAGCAGCTTAGAGCTAGCGGGACGAGCCTCCTACAATGAGCAGTTCTTC,CASSLELAGRASYNEQFF
NA,TRBD1,TRBV5-6,TRBJ1-2,TGTGCCAGCAGCTCAGGGGGGCAGAGAGCTAACTATGGCTACACCTTC,CASSSGGQRANYGYTF
once,NA,TRBV9,TRBJ1-4,TGTGCCAGCAGCGTAGGTGGCAGAACCGATGAAAAACTGTTTTTT,CASSVGGRTDEKLFF
NA,TRBD1,TRBV5-8,TRBJ2-7,TGTGCCAGCAGCAAGCGACAGGGGGCCTACGAGCAGTACTTC,CASSKRQGAYEQYF
NA,NA,TRBV7-2,TRBJ1-2,TGTGCCAGCAGCCCCGCAGGGGATGGCTACACCTTC,CASSPAGDGYTF
NA,NA,TRBV12-3/TRBV12-4,TRBJ1-2,TGTGCCAGCAGTTTAGTGACAGGAAGTGACTACACCTTC,CASSLVTGSDYTF
NA,NA,TRBV19,TRBJ1-4,TGTGCCAGTTCAAGACAGAGACTTAATGAAAAACTGTTTTTT,CASSRQRLNEKLFF